These T cell receptor beta chains were read from a single sample in a study of shared clonotypes between healthy human individuals. Profiling relied on immunoSEQ multiplex PCR, and the TCRdb table lists in-frame clones only, not all of them. Here the sample spans over a million clones, around 74% being singletons. The sequencing input was memory CD4+ T cells sorted from blood. Every receptor here comes from a man between 18 and 29 years old in good health. CDR3s include the opening cysteine and the closing phenylalanine or tryptophan. The D gene is left open where the match is weak. Rows may omit the clone size; those that give it use once, few, many or a size class.

J | V | size | D | DNA | CDR3
TRBJ2-2 | TRBV5-4 | NA | NA | TGTGCCAGCAGCCCCAAAGACGGGAGCGGTAGCGGGGAGCTGTTTTTT | CASSPKDGSGSGELFF
TRBJ2-1 | TRBV27 | NA | TRBD2 | TGTGCCAGCAGTCCCCCCCTCGGACTAGCGAGACGTTACAATGAGCAGTTCTTC | CASSPPLGLARRYNEQFF
TRBJ2-5 | TRBV6-1 | few | NA | TGTGCCAGCAGTGAAGGGCAGCAAGAGACCCAGTACTTC | CASSEGQQETQYF
TRBJ1-2 | TRBV14 | NA | TRBD1 | TGTGCCAGCAGCCAAGCGGCAGGGGGACCCTATGGCTACACCTTC | CASSQAAGGPYGYTF
TRBJ2-1 | TRBV7-2 | NA | NA | TGTGCCAGCAGCCTGGATCGCTCCACCTACAATGAGCAGTTCTTC | CASSLDRSTYNEQFF
TRBJ1-5 | TRBV27 | NA | NA | TGTGCCAGCAGAGGTCAGGGGTCTCAGCCCCAGCATTTT | CASRGQGSQPQHF
TRBJ2-3 | TRBV4-2 | NA | NA | TGTGCCAGCAGCCAAGAGGTAGGGGCAGATACGCAGTATTTT | CASSQEVGADTQYF
TRBJ1-2 | TRBV6-6 | NA | NA | TGTGCCAGCAGTTACTCCGGGACACCCTATGGCTACACCTTC | CASSYSGTPYGYTF
TRBJ1-5 | TRBV30 | NA | NA | TGTGCCTGGAGTGGGGAGGGAAGGCAGCCCCAGCATTTT | CAWSGEGRQPQHF
TRBJ1-1 | TRBV18 | few | NA | TGTGCCAGCTCACCACTGGGGAACACTGAAGCTTTCTTT | CASSPLGNTEAFF
TRBJ1-2 | TRBV7-8 | NA | TRBD1 | TGTGCCAGCAGCGAGGGACAGCCCCTTTCAAAAATTGGCTACACCTTC | CASSEGQPLSKIGYTF
TRBJ2-2 | TRBV18 | many | TRBD1 | TGTGCCAGCTCACCCCCCCAGGGGGTCGGGGAGCTGTTTTTT | CASSPPQGVGELFF
TRBJ2-7 | TRBV18 | NA | NA | TGTGCCAGCTCACCAAGTGGACCGAAGGTCGAGCAGTACTTC | CASSPSGPKVEQYF
TRBJ2-3 | TRBV6-5 | NA | TRBD2 | TGTGCCAGCAGTCGATCGGGCGGGGGGGCCACCCCGCAGTATTTT | CASSRSGGGATPQYF
TRBJ2-7 | TRBV6-5 | many | TRBD2 | TGTGCCAGCGGACTAGCGGGGGGTGAGCAGTACTTC | CASGLAGGEQYF
TRBJ1-6 | TRBV6-4 | NA | NA | TGTGCCAGCAGTGCTGCTTCCTCCTATAATTCACCCCTCCACTTT | CASSAASSYNSPLHF
TRBJ1-6 | TRBV5-8 | NA | NA | TGTGCCAGCAGCTTTATATCAGCGGGCGGGCGGTCACCCCTCCACTTT | CASSFISAGGRSPLHF
TRBJ2-1 | TRBV10-3 | NA | NA | TGTGCCATCAGTGGTGCGGCACTTTACAATGAGCAGTTCTTC | CAISGAALYNEQFF
TRBJ2-5 | TRBV5-6 | NA | NA | TGTGCCAGCAGCTTGTCTGGGGGGGAGACCCAGTACTTC | CASSLSGGETQYF
TRBJ2-1 | TRBV7-2 | NA | TRBD2 | TGTGCCAGCAGCTTAGCGCAATCGGGGAGTAGCGGGAGGGCTTTCAATGAGCAGTTCTTC | CASSLAQSGSSGRAFNEQFF
TRBJ2-1 | TRBV7-9 | once | TRBD1 | TGTGCCAGCAGCTTCCCGGGACAGGGTGGGTACAATGAGCAGTTCTTC | CASSFPGQGGYNEQFF
TRBJ1-2 | TRBV30 | NA | NA | TGTGCCTGGAGTGACGAGACAGTCTATGGCTACACCTTC | CAWSDETVYGYTF